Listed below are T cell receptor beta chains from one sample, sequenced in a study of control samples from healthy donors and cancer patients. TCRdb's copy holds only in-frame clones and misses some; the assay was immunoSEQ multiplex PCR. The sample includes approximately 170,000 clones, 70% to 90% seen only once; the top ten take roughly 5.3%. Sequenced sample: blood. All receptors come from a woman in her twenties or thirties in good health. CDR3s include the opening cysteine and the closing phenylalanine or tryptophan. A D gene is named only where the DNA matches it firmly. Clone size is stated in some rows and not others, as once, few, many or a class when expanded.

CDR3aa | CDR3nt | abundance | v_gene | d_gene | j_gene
CASSRRGTNEKLFF | TGTGCCAGCAGCCGCCGCGGGACGAATGAAAAACTGTTTTTT | once | TRBV3-1/TRBV3-2 | NA | TRBJ1-4
CASSDGQNGKLFF | TGTGCCAGCAGCGATGGACAGAACGGAAAACTGTTTTTT | NA | TRBV2 | NA | TRBJ1-4
CASSIQSGSFYEQYF | TGTGCCAGCAGCATCCAAAGCGGGAGTTTTTACGAGCAGTACTTC | NA | TRBV7-2 | TRBD2 | TRBJ2-7
CATPGRQGTNTIYF | TGTGCCACCCCAGGGAGACAGGGGACAAACACCATATATTTT | NA | TRBV6-8 | TRBD1 | TRBJ1-3
CASSPVSSGSGYEQYF | TGCGCCAGCAGCCCTGTTTCTAGCGGGAGCGGCTACGAGCAGTACTTC | NA | TRBV5-1 | TRBD2 | TRBJ2-7
CATSSSYNSPLHF | TGCGCTACGTCAAGCTCCTATAATTCACCCCTCCACTTT | NA | TRBV5-1 | NA | TRBJ1-6
CASRREETQYF | TGCGCCAGCAGAAGGGAAGAGACCCAGTACTTC | NA | TRBV5-1 | NA | TRBJ2-5
CASSQRLAAGELFF | TGTGCCAGCAGCCAGAGACTAGCCGCCGGGGAGCTGTTTTTT | NA | TRBV7-9 | TRBD2 | TRBJ2-2
CASSLRPIGGEATEAFF | TGCGCCAGCAGCTTGAGGCCCATCGGGGGGGAGGCCACTGAAGCTTTCTTT | NA | TRBV5-1 | NA | TRBJ1-1
CASSRALQETQYF | TGTGCCAGTAGTCGGGCCCTCCAAGAGACCCAGTACTTC | NA | TRBV19 | NA | TRBJ2-5
CASSYRQGENTEAFF | TGTGCCAGCAGCTATAGACAGGGGGAGAACACTGAAGCTTTCTTT | NA | TRBV13 | TRBD1 | TRBJ1-1
CASSPRAGGIYGYTF | TGCGCCAGCAGCCCTAGGGCAGGGGGTATCTATGGCTACACCTTC | NA | TRBV4-1 | TRBD1 | TRBJ1-2
CASSFTVGNTGELFF | TGCGCCAGCAGCTTCACTGTAGGAAACACCGGGGAGCTGTTTTTT | NA | TRBV5-1 | NA | TRBJ2-2
CASSTGPIRGYTF | TGTGCCAGCAGCACCGGCCCCATAAGGGGCTACACCTTC | once | TRBV6-5 | NA | TRBJ1-2
CASSSGSYPGNTIYF | TGTGCCAGCAGCTCCGGGTCGTATCCTGGAAACACCATATATTTT | NA | TRBV7-8 | NA | TRBJ1-3
CASSTLMAGQGRQPQHF | TGTGCCAGTAGTACGCTTATGGCCGGACAGGGGAGACAGCCCCAGCATTTT | NA | TRBV19 | TRBD1 | TRBJ1-5
CASSHGTLNTEAFF | TGTGCCAGCAGCCACGGGACGCTGAACACTGAAGCTTTCTTT | NA | TRBV5-6 | NA | TRBJ1-1